This TCR beta chain stems from a study of vaccination and CD4 T cells after COVID-19 (dated by TCRdb to the early 2020s). Regarding the study in general: Convalescent patients had a positive SARS-CoV-2 result on nasal swab PCR, and of these patients, several had mild disease and one had severe disease. In the convalescent cohort there were six males and four females, among whom were two Hispanic individuals, seven Caucasians, two Asians and one multiracial person. Participants got two doses of the Pfizer-BioNTech BNT162b2 vaccine (n=8) or two doses of the Moderna mRNA-1273 vaccine (n=2). Post-COVID blood samples were collected from convalescent patients a median of around 100 days after diagnosis, with a range of roughly 30 to 161 days. Post-vaccine blood samples were obtained a median of about 72 days after the second vaccine dose, with a range of 14 to 241 days. For stimulating the cultures, overlapping spike peptide pools were used, derived from SARS-CoV-2 as well as from the common cold coronaviruses HCoV-NL63, HCoV-OC43 and HCoV-229E. In control cultures, a CEFX viral epitope pool was used as positive control, an HIV-1 Nef peptide pool was used as negative control, or no peptide was added. The spike-specific CD4+ TCR repertoire was compared before and after mRNA vaccination in under 11 COVID-19 convalescent patients and several infection-naive healthy vaccine recipients. Overall study results and their limits: In convalescent patients, nearly all vaccine-specific clones (304 of 307) were found to be mono-reactive for SARS-CoV-2 spike rather than cross-reactive with common cold coronaviruses. Relatively few convalescent patients were included in the study, and early timepoints after natural infection were not analyzed. The median count of SARS-CoV-2-reactive clonotypes went up from around 20 after infection to 38 after vaccination, although the change was not significant. In convalescent patients, a median about 90% of post-vaccine SARS-CoV-2-reactive clones were detected only after vaccination, and vaccine-specific priming was suggested by this finding.

This clonotype is assessed as medium-sized (0.01 to 0.1%). Its antigen remains undetermined. No base-level quality is on record; no much larger clone is a single base apart. The library came from PCR. At the Johns Hopkins FTIC core, DNA from the cultured CD4+ T cells underwent TCR sequencing with the Oncomine TCR Beta short-read assay. The QIAamp micro DNA kit was used to extract genomic DNA from the cultured CD4+ T cells. Oncomine TCR Beta libraries from cultured CD4+ T cells were pooled with unique dual indexes and sequenced on an Illumina iSeq 100. In the original analysis: Non-productive sequences were filtered out, and CDR3s that did not start with C, did not end with F or W, or were shorter than 7 amino acids were discarded. The MANAFEST web application was used to identify antigen-specific clonotypes by comparing peptide-stimulated wells against reference wells and other culture wells. An FDR below 0.05, an odds ratio above 5, and a productive frequency above 0.1% in at least two of three replicate wells were required for clones to be considered positive. A clonotype was classed as cross-reactive if the clonotype showed significant expansion both in SARS-CoV-2 spike wells and in at least one common cold coronavirus spike condition. Levenshtein distances (stringdist) and unrooted phylogenetic trees (ape) in R version 3.6.1 were used to assess CDR3 homology. TCRdb applied fastp at Q25 and MiXCR to the public reads, then kept only in-frame beta chains. A single entry per CDR3 protein holds the most common genes and DNA from its merged rows. It is TCRdb's table, rather than the study itself, that gives the V and J calls and clone size. This sample lists 7,500 to 8,500 distinct CDR3 sequences; less than 25% were detected once. The ten largest account for 8% to 9.5% of the sample.

The treatment or condition label of this sample denotes: roughly 10-day PBMC culture with coronavirus spike peptide pools or control peptides (ViraFEST assay). To expand antigen-specific T cells with peptide pools and then pick out the expanded clonotypes through TCR sequencing, the study relied on the ViraFEST assay. The convalescent patients' positive SARS-CoV-2 PCR tests fell between March and December 2020, which was before the Alpha, Beta and Delta variants emerged in the United States. Each well held two million PBMCs cultured with approximately 10 ug/ml peptide pools in IMDM containing 5% human AB serum and around 10 IU/ml IL-2. On days 3 and 7, half of the culture medium was replaced with fresh IL-2-containing medium. After about 10 days of culture, CD4+ T cells were isolated by negative selection using the EasySep CD4+ T cell isolation kit. PBMCs were separated from whole blood using Ficoll-Paque Plus gradient centrifugation and then either used fresh or cryopreserved at -140C. In general, triplicate wells were set up for every culture condition.

The CDR3 runs 15 residues from the cysteine to the phenylalanine. The entry retains the CDR3 DNA only, 45 bases that are in frame from base 1. At the junction V is shortened by 6 bases and J by 5 bases; bases outside the gene matches: 12. Taken from the germline V gene, the CDR1 and CDR2 loops are MNHNS and SASEGT. Here the chain combines TRBV6-1 and TRBJ1-2, and 7 bases in between align with TRBD1. Here the sequenced sample was CD4+ T cells from blood, cultured in vitro, taken after SARS-CoV-2 vaccination. The clonotype comes from a human donor who had recovered from COVID-19. The DNA sequence reads TGTGCCAGCAGCGCACGGGACAGCTCCCCATATGGCTACACCTTC. This encodes CASSARDSSPYGYTF.